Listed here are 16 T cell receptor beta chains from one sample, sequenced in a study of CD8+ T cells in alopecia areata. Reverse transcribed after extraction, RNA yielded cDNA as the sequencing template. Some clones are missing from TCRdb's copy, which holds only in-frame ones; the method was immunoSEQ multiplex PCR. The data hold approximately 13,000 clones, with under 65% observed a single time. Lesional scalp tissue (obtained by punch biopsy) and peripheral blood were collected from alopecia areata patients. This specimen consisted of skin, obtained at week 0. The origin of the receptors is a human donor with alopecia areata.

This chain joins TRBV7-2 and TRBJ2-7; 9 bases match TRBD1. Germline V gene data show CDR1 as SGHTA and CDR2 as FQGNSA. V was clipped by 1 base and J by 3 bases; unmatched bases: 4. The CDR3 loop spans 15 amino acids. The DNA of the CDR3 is TGTGCCAGCAGCTTAGTACCGGACAGGGGCTACGAGCAGTACTTC. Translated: CASSLVPDRGYEQYF.

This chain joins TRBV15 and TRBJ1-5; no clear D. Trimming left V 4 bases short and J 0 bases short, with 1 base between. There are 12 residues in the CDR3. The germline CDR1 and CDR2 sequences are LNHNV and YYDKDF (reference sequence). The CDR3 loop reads CATSNSNQPQHF. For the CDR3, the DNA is TGTGCCACCAGCAATAGCAATCAGCCCCAGCATTTT.

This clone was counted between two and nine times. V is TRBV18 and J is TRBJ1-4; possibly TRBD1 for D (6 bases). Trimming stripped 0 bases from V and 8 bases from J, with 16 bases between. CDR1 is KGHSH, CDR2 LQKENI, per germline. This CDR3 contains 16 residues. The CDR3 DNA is TGTGCCAGCTCACCACCGAGCATCGGACAGCCCGAAAAACTGTTTTTT. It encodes CASSPPSIGQPEKLFF.

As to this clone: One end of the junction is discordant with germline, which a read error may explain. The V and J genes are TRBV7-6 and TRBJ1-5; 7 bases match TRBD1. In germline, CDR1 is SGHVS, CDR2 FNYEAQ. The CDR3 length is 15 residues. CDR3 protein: CANSLGRGPNQPQHF. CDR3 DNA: TGTGCCAACAGCTTAGGAAGGGGGCCCAATCAGCCCCAGCATTTT.

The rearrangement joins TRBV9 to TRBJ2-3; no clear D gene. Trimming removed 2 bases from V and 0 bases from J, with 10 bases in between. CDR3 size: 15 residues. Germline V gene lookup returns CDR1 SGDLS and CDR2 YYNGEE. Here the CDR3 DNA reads TGTGCCAGCAGCGTGGACGGCTTCAGCACAGATACGCAGTATTTT. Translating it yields CASSVDGFSTDTQYF.

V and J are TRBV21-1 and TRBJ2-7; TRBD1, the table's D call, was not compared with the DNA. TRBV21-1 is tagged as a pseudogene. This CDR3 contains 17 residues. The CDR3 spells CASSKAHHWTGKYEQYF. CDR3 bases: TGTGCCAGCAGCAAAGCCCACCACTGGACAGGGAAATACGAGCAGTACTTC.

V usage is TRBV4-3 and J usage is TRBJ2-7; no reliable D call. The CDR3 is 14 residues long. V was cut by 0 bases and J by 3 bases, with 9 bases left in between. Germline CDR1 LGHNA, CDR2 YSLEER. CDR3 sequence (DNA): TGCGCCAGCAGCCAAGATGGCGGCCTCTACGAGCAGTACTTC. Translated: CASSQDGGLYEQYF.

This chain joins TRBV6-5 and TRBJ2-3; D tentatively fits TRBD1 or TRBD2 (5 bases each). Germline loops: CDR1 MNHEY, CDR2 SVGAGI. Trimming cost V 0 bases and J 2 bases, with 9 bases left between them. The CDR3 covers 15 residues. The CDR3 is CASSYSSGTTDTQYF. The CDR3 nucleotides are TGTGCCAGCAGTTACTCTTCGGGGACCACAGATACGCAGTATTTT.

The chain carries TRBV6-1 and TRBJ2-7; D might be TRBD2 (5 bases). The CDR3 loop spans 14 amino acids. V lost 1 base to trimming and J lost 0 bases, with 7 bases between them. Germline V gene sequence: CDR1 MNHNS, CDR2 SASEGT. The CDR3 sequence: CASSEVGSSYEQYF. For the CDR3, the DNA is TGTGCCAGCAGTGAAGTGGGGAGCTCCTACGAGCAGTACTTC.

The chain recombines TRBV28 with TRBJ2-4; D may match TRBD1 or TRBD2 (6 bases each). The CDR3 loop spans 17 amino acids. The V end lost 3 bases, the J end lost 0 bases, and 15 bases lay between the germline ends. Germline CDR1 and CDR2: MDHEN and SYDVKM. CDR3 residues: CASSFGGPGEAKNIQYF. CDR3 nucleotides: TGTGCCAGCAGTTTTGGGGGCCCGGGGGAAGCCAAAAACATTCAGTACTTC.

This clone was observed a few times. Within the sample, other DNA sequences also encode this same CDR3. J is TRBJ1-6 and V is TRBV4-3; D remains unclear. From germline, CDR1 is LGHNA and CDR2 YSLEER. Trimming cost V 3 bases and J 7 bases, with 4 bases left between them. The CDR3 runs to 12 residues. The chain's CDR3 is CASSQGNSPLHF. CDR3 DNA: TGCGCCAGCAGCCAGGGGAATTCACCCCTCCACTTT.

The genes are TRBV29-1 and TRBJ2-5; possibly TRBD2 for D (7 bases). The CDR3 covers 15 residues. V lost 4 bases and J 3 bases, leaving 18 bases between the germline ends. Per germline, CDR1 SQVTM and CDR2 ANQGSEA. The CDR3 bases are TGCAGCGTTGTAACTTCGGGGGGCCTAGAAGAGACCCAGTACTTC. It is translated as CSVVTSGGLEETQYF.

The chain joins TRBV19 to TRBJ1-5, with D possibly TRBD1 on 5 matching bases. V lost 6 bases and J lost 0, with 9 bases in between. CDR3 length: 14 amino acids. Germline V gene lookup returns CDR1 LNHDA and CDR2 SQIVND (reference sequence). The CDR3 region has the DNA TGTGCCAGTAGGGAGGGGCCTAGCAATCAGCCCCAGCATTTT. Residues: CASREGPSNQPQHF.

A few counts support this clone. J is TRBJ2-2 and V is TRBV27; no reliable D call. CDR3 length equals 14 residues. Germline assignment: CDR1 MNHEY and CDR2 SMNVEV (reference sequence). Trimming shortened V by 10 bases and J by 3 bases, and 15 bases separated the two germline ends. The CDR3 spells CATSKWSDTGELFF. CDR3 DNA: TGTGCCACCTCCAAATGGTCGGACACCGGGGAGCTGTTTTTT.

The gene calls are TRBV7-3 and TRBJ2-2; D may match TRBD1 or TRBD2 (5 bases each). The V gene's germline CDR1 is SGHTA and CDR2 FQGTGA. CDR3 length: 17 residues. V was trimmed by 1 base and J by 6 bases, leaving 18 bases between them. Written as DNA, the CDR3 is TGTGCCAGCAGCTTAAAGAGGGAATCAAGGGGTCCCGGGGAGCTGTTTTTT. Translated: CASSLKRESRGPGELFF.

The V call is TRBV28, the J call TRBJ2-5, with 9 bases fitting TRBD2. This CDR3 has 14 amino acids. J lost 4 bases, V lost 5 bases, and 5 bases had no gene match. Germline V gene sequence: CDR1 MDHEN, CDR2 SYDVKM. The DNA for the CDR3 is TGTGCCAGCAGTGCGAGCGGGGGGACAGAGACCCAGTACTTC. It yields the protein CASSASGGTETQYF.